This T cell receptor beta chain stems from a study of T cells after yellow fever vaccination. This CDR3 is built from 13 residues. CDR1 GTSNPN and CDR2 SVGIG come from the germline V gene (reference sequence). Trimming took 0 bases from V and 5 from J, leaving 7 bases between them. Using its own MiXCR run on the 5' RACE reads, TCRdb lists one record per CDR3 protein. The sample lists 620,000 or so distinct CDR3 sequences; roughly an eighth were seen once. A note on this clonotype: What it binds is not known.

Study-level findings and limits: Within FACS-sorted repertoires, abundant clonotypes contaminating from the bulk population could be present. Most primary-vaccination clones recurred post-booster (around 97% CD4, 88% CD8).

The chain joins TRBV30 to TRBJ2-2, with D uncertain. The material was PBMCs, obtained on the day of the yellow fever booster vaccination. The receptor was derived from a man aged 30 to 45 who received the YFV17D yellow fever vaccine. The CDR3, as DNA: TGTGCCTGGAGTGTACACGGGACCGGGGAGCTGTTTTTT. Translated: CAWSVHGTGELFF.